This T cell receptor beta chain was sequenced for a study of vaccination effects on CD4 cells after COVID-19. Study findings and constraints: Researchers report that only 1 of 255 vaccine-induced clones in healthy vaccinees cross-reacted with common cold coronaviruses. Only a few convalescent patients and no early post-infection timepoints featured in the study.

This clone has only one observation. Its antigen is not known. Sequencing in the ViraFEST assay came after antigen-specific CD4+ T cells had been expanded with viral peptide pools, which were used to stimulate PBMC. Following an approximately eleven-day culture, CD4+ T cells were purified. Neither prior SARS-CoV-2 infection nor positive nucleocapsid antibodies were present in the vaccine recipients. After over 1.5 million PBMC were placed in each well, they were cultured with approximately 10 IU/ml IL-2 and approximately 9.7 ug/ml peptides. Researchers swapped half the medium for IL-2 medium on both days 3 and 7. J lost 3 bases, V lost 4 bases, and 6 bases had no gene match. Germline-derived CDR1 and CDR2 are MNHEY and SMNVEV (reference sequence). The CDR3 extends over 15 amino acids. Sequenced by immunoSEQ multiplex PCR; TCRdb stores in-frame clones only, minus some. The table includes about 38,000 clones, more than 60% detected once.

The source was CD4+ T cells from PBMCs cultured with SARS-CoV-2 spike peptides, collected before COVID-19 vaccination. The clonotype comes from a human donor who received a COVID-19 vaccine. The V call is TRBV27, the J call TRBJ2-3; the match to TRBD1 covers 8 bases. The CDR3 DNA reads as TGTGCCAGCAGTTCTCGACAGGGGCGAACAGATACGCAGTATTTT. Protein sequence: CASSSRQGRTDTQYF.